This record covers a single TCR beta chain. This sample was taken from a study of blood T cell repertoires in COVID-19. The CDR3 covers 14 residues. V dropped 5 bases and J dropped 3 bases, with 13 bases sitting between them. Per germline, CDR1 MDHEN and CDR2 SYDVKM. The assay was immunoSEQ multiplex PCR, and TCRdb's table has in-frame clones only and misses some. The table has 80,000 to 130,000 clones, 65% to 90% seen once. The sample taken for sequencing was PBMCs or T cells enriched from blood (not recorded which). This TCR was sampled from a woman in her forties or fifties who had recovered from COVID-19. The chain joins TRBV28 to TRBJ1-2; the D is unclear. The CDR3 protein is CASSPPGTYYGYTF. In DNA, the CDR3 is TGTGCCAGCAGTCCCCCGGGAACATACTATGGCTACACCTTC.